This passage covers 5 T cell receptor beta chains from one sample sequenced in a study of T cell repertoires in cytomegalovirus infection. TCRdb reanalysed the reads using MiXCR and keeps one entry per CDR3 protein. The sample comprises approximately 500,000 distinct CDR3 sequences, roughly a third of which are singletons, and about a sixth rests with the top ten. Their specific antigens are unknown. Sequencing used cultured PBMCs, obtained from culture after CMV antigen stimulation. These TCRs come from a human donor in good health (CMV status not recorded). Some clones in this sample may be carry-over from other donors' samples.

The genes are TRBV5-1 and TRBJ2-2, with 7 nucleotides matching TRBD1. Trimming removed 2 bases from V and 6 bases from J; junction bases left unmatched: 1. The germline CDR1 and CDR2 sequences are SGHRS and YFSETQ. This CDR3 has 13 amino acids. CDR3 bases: TGCGCCAGCAGCTTACAGGGGCCCGGGGAGCTGTTTTTT. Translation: CASSLQGPGELFF.

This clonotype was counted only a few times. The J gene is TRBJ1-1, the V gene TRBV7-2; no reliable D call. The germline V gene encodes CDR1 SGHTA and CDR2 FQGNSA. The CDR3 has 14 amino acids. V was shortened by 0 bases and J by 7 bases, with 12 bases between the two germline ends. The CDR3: CASSLAKYTHEAFF. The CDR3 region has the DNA TGTGCCAGCAGCTTAGCGAAGTACACCCATGAAGCTTTCTTT.

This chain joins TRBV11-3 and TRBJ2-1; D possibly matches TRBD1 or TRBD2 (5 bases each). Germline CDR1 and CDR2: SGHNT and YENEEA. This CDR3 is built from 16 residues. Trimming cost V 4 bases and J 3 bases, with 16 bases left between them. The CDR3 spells CASSSGPRGDYNEQFF. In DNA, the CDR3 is TGTGCCAGCAGCTCGGGACCTAGAGGGGACTACAATGAGCAGTTCTTC.

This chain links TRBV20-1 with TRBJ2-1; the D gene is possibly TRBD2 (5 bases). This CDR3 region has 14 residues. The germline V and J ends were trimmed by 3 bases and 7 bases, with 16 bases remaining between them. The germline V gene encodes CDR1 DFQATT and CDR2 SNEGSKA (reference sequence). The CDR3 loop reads CSASELGGSNEQFF. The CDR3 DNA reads TGCAGTGCTAGCGAGCTAGGAGGCTCTAATGAGCAGTTCTTC.

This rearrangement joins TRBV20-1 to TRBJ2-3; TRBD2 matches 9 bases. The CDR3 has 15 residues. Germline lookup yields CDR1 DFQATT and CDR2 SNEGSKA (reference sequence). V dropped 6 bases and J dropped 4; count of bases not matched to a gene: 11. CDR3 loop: CSARRAGGPADTQYF. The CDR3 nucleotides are TGCAGTGCGCGGCGGGCGGGAGGGCCCGCAGATACGCAGTATTTT.